This TCR beta chain was sequenced for a study of CD8 T cells in ankylosing spondylitis. General study findings and limits: Blood from ankylosing spondylitis patients appeared to carry a characteristic roughly 8-variant TCR beta motif. Past studies reported some motif variants in reactive arthritis synovial fluid and blood.

One entry per CDR3 protein, called by TCRdb with MiXCR from the 5' RACE reads. The sample contains about 540,000 distinct CDR3 sequences, approximately 11% of which appear only once. This clonotype has a count of ten or more. The antigen remains unidentified. The length of the CDR3 is 15 residues. Trimming stripped 6 bases from V and 0 bases from J, with 12 bases between. CDR1 is SGHRS, CDR2 YFSETQ, per germline. Sample: blood, either unsorted or a sorted T cell fraction (not recorded which). This clonotype was obtained from a male donor with ankylosing spondylitis. The V gene is TRBV5-1, the J gene TRBJ2-2; TRBD1 might be the D (5 bases). The CDR3 spells CASNPAGTNTGELFF. As DNA, the CDR3 is TGCGCCAGCAACCCAGCAGGGACGAACACCGGGGAGCTGTTTTTT.